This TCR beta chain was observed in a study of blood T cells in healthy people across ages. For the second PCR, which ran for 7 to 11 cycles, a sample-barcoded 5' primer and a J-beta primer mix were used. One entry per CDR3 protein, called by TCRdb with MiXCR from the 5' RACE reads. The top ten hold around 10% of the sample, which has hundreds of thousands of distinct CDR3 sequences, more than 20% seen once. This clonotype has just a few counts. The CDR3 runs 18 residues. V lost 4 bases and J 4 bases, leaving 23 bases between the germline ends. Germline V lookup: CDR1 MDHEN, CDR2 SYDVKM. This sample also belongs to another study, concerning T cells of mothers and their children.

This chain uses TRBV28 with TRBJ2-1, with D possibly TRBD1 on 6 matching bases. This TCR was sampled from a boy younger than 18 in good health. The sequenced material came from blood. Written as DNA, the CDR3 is TGTGCCAGCAGTTCCCAGGGGCGTGAGGGCGGTTCATACAATGAGCAGTTCTTC. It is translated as CASSSQGREGGSYNEQFF.